The rows below give T cell receptor beta chains drawn from one sample of a study of blood T cell repertoires in COVID-19. TCRdb's copy holds only in-frame clones and misses some; the assay was immunoSEQ multiplex PCR. The sample lists about 45,000 clones, roughly 80% occurring once. The material sequenced was peripheral blood. These receptors originate from a woman in her seventies with acute or convalescent COVID-19. The CDR3 runs from the conserved cysteine through the conserved F or W. Fields, in order: V gene, D gene, clone size, J gene, CDR3 protein, CDR3 DNA. D genes are given only for firm matches. Expanded clones are given a class, and other clones once, few, many or no size at all.

>TRBV27|-|few|TRBJ2-7
CASSLQGTIGEQYF
TGTGCCAGCAGTTTACAGGGTACTATAGGCGAGCAGTACTTC
>TRBV7-3|TRBD1|-|TRBJ1-1
CASSLLQGAPGAFF
TGTGCCAGCAGCTTACTCCAGGGGGCGCCAGGAGCTTTCTTT
>TRBV5-1|-|-|TRBJ2-1
CASSPEEWGREQFF
TGCGCCAGCAGCCCGGAAGAGTGGGGCCGGGAGCAGTTCTTC
>TRBV30|TRBD1|-|TRBJ2-5
CAWRKTGARETQYF
TGTGCCTGGAGGAAGACAGGGGCGCGCGAGACCCAGTACTTC
>TRBV4-3|-|many|TRBJ2-7
CASSPAFNSGTYEQYF
TGCGCCAGCAGCCCAGCATTTAATAGCGGTACCTACGAGCAGTACTTC
>TRBV16|-|-|TRBJ1-1
CASSPRDTNTEAFF
TGTGCCAGCAGTCCTCGGGACACAAACACTGAAGCTTTCTTT
>TRBV7-2|TRBD2|-|TRBJ2-3
CASSSRLAGERDTQYF
TGTGCCAGCAGCTCAAGACTAGCGGGAGAACGAGATACGCAGTATTTT
>TRBV11-3|TRBD2|-|TRBJ2-1
CASSSRLAGENEQFF
TGTGCCAGCAGCAGTCGACTAGCGGGAGAGAATGAGCAGTTCTTC
>TRBV2|-|-|TRBJ1-4
CASSQGSYEKLFF
TGTGCCAGCAGCCAGGGTTCGTATGAAAAACTGTTTTTT
>TRBV28|TRBD1|-|TRBJ1-6
CASSWRTGDNSPLHF
TGTGCCAGCAGTTGGCGGACAGGGGATAATTCACCCCTCCACTTT
>TRBV11-1|TRBD1|-|TRBJ1-1
CASSPANRGNTEAFF
TGTGCCAGCAGCCCTGCGAACAGGGGGAACACTGAAGCTTTCTTT
>TRBV25-1|TRBD2|once|TRBJ2-5
CASMPGGRGETQYF
TGTGCCAGCATGCCCGGCGGGAGAGGGGAGACCCAGTACTTC
>TRBV19|TRBD1|-|TRBJ1-3
CASRSTGAGNTIYF
TGTGCCAGTAGATCGACAGGGGCTGGAAACACCATATATTTT
>TRBV19|-|once|TRBJ1-5
CASMNPRSHGYSNQPQHF
TGTGCCAGTATGAATCCTAGGTCGCATGGTTATAGCAATCAGCCCCAGCATTTT